These 16 T cell receptor beta chains share one sample of origin, sequenced in a study of CD8+ T cells in alopecia areata (dated by TCRdb to the late 2010s). The library came from the immunoSEQ multiplex PCR assay. To provide template for TCR sequencing, every sample had RNA extracted and reverse transcribed into cDNA. TCRdb provides this immuneACCESS table in a form limited to in-frame rearrangements. Some clones are lacking; in checked studies, under half of them reflect an unresolved V gene, and why the rest are absent is not known. This sample holds roughly 180,000 clones; approximately 51% were observed only once. The top ten clonotypes cover around a tenth of the sample. The treatment or condition label, as the study defines it: oral pan-JAK inhibitor, 5-10 mg twice daily. The material was CD8+ T cells sorted from blood, obtained around week 54, from a patient treated with tofacitinib. Receptors originate from a human donor with alopecia areata.

Details on this clone: Being one base from a much bigger clone, this may be a read error. The chain employs TRBV2 and TRBJ2-1; TRBD1 aligns across 10 bases. The germline V gene encodes CDR1 SNHLY and CDR2 FYNNEI. This CDR3 spans 15 amino acids. The trim removed 3 bases at V and 4 bases at J, leaving 3 bases unmatched. The CDR3 region is CASSDGTGEYNEQFF. CDR3 in DNA: TGTGCCAGCAGTGACGGGACAGGGGAGTACAATGAGCAGTTCTTC.

This clone was detected only a few times. The chain carries TRBV10-2 and TRBJ2-3; 10 bases are a match to TRBD2. The CDR3 sequence is 17 residues long. J gave up 1 base and V 2 bases, and 6 bases lay outside the gene matches. Germline CDR1 reads WSHSY; CDR2 reads SAAADI. Here the CDR3 reads CASSELAGARGTDTQYF. The CDR3 DNA follows: TGCGCCAGCAGTGAGCTAGCGGGGGCCCGTGGCACAGATACGCAGTATTTT.

The chain joins TRBV5-1 to TRBJ1-2; D unclear. V was trimmed by 7 bases and J by 2 bases, leaving 9 bases between them. Per germline, CDR1 SGHRS and CDR2 YFSETQ. This CDR3 has 12 residues. This CDR3 is CASGVQNYGYTF. The CDR3 nucleotides are TGCGCCAGCGGAGTACAGAACTATGGCTACACCTTC.

This clone appeared a few times. The V gene is TRBV4-3, the J gene TRBJ2-1; 8 nucleotides align to TRBD2. With 0 bases clipped from V and 15 bases from J, the junction kept 10 bases outside the gene matches. The germline V gene encodes CDR1 LGHNA and CDR2 YSLEER. The CDR3 spans 14 residues. The CDR3 loop reads CASSQEVPSGPRFF. In DNA, the CDR3 is TGCGCCAGCAGCCAAGAAGTCCCTAGCGGGCCACGGTTCTTC.

The V and J genes are TRBV2 and TRBJ1-2; 8 positions agree with TRBD1. V lost 8 bases, J lost 8 bases, and 4 bases stayed unmatched. The CDR3 is made up of 11 amino acids. CDR1 is SNHLY and CDR2 is FYNNEI in the germline V gene. This chain's CDR3 is CASRQGQGYTF. DNA of the CDR3: TGTGCCAGCCGACAGGGGCAAGGCTACACCTTC.

This clone was counted between two and nine times. The chain carries TRBV29-1 and TRBJ1-2; D ambiguous. CDR1 and CDR2 (germline): SQVTM, ANQGSEA. CDR3 size: 10 residues. V was pared by 3 bases and J by 4 bases, with 3 bases between. DNA for the CDR3: TGCAGCGTTGATACCTATGGCTACACCTTC. Translation: CSVDTYGYTF. Full variable domain (rest looked up from reference TRBV29-1 and TRBJ1-2): SAVISQKPSRDICQRGTSLTIQCQVDSQVTMMFWYRQQPGQSLTLIATANQGSEATYESGFVIDKFPISRPNLTFSTLTVSNMSPEDSSIYLCSVDTYGYTFGSGTRLTVV.

A few counts support this clone. The rearrangement links TRBV7-9 to TRBJ2-1, with D uncertain. Looked up from germline, CDR1 is SEHNR and CDR2 is FQNEAQ (reference sequence). V lost 4 bases and J lost 3, with 10 bases in between. This CDR3 has 14 residues. The CDR3 DNA is TGTGCCAGCAGCTCGCCGATCCGCTACAATGAGCAGTTCTTC. Protein sequence: CASSSPIRYNEQFF. The whole variable domain, filled in from reference TRBV7-9 and TRBJ2-1, reads DTGVSQNPRHKITKRGQNVTFRCDPISEHNRLYWYRQTLGQGPEFLTYFQNEAQLEKSRLLSDRFSAERPKGSFSTLEIQRTEQGDSAMYLCASSSPIRYNEQFFGPGTRLTVL.

V usage is TRBV29-1 and J usage is TRBJ1-5, with a weak D call TRBD1 (6 bases). Trimming shortened V by 7 bases and J by 3 bases, and 28 bases separated the two germline ends. CDR1 is SQVTM and CDR2 is ANQGSEA in the germline V gene. The CDR3 length is 18 residues. CDR3 DNA: TGCAGCGCCCTCTACCGGGACACAACATGGGAAATCAATCAGCCCCAGCATTTT. Amino acids: CSALYRDTTWEINQPQHF.

DNA for the CDR3: TGTGCCAGCGCCTTACTCTCCAGGGGGCGCGCTGAAAAACTGTTTTTT. Protein sequence: CASALLSRGRAEKLFF. The chain links TRBV27 to TRBJ1-4; TRBD1 matches at 8 bases. The V and J ends lost 8 bases and 7 bases, in that order; junction bases with no gene match: 15. This CDR3 spans 16 amino acids. Germline V gene sequence: CDR1 MNHEY, CDR2 SMNVEV (reference sequence).

The sample holds a few counts of this clone. This chain links TRBV15 with TRBJ2-3, with D perhaps matching TRBD1 or TRBD2 (5 bases each). CDR3 length: 15 amino acids. Trimming removed 5 bases from V and 0 bases from J, with 12 bases in between. In germline, CDR1 is LNHNV, CDR2 YYDKDF (reference sequence). The chain's CDR3 is CATSEGETSTDTQYF. For the CDR3, the DNA is TGTGCCACCAGCGAAGGGGAGACGAGCACAGATACGCAGTATTTT.

The J gene is TRBJ1-1, the V gene TRBV7-9; TRBD1 is a possible D gene (6 bases). The V end lost 3 bases, the J end lost 0 bases, and 11 bases lay between the germline ends. The CDR3 extends over 15 amino acids. Germline V gene data show CDR1 as SEHNR and CDR2 as FQNEAQ (reference sequence). In nucleotides, the CDR3 is TGTGCCAGCAGCTTGGAAGGGGGGGTGAACACTGAAGCTTTCTTT. Translating gives CASSLEGGVNTEAFF. The whole variable domain, remainder taken from reference TRBV7-9 and TRBJ1-1, is DTGVSQNPRHKITKRGQNVTFRCDPISEHNRLYWYRQTLGQGPEFLTYFQNEAQLEKSRLLSDRFSAERPKGSFSTLEIQRTEQGDSAMYLCASSLEGGVNTEAFFGQGTRLTVV.

The chain links TRBV2 to TRBJ2-2, with D perhaps matching TRBD1 or TRBD2 (6 bases each). This CDR3 region has 15 residues. Trimming stripped 2 bases from V and 1 base from J, with 8 bases between. Germline V gene sequence: CDR1 SNHLY, CDR2 FYNNEI. As DNA, the CDR3 is TGTGCCAGCAGTGAACGGGGGCTGAACACCGGGGAGCTGTTTTTT. Its protein product is CASSERGLNTGELFF.

This clone came up a few times. The V and J genes are TRBV11-2 and TRBJ2-1; 9 nucleotides agree with TRBD1. Germline CDR1 reads SGHAT; CDR2 reads FQNNGV. The CDR3 spans 18 residues. V shed 1 base, J shed 1 base, and the junction held 8 bases outside the gene matches. CDR3 DNA: TGTGCCAGCAGCTTAGCACTAACAGGGGGCTTGTCCTACAATGAGCAGTTCTTC. Translation gives CASSLALTGGLSYNEQFF.

V and J are TRBV27 and TRBJ2-2, with D maybe TRBD1 (5 bases). Per the germline V gene, CDR1 is MNHEY and CDR2 is SMNVEV (reference sequence). CDR3 size: 13 residues. V was cut by 6 bases and J by 7 bases, with 12 bases left in between. Here the CDR3 reads CASRHQGLGELFF. The CDR3 DNA sequence: TGTGCCAGCAGACACCAGGGTCTCGGGGAGCTGTTTTTT.

The V gene is TRBV5-6, the J gene TRBJ2-7; TRBD2 matches 8 bases. The length of the CDR3 is 14 residues. Germline V gene sequence: CDR1 SGHDT, CDR2 YYEEEE. V trimming: 4 bases; J trimming: 0 bases; junction bases outside the gene matches: 3. The chain's CDR3 is CASSPGGNSYEQYF. CDR3 in DNA: TGTGCCAGCAGCCCGGGGGGGAACTCCTACGAGCAGTACTTC.

A few counts support this clone. The V call is TRBV19, the J call TRBJ2-5; 7 nucleotides match TRBD1. V was clipped by 5 bases and J by 4 bases; unmatched bases: 4. The CDR3 contains 13 residues. Germline CDR1 is LNHDA and CDR2 is SQIVND (reference sequence). CDR3 sequence (DNA): TGTGCCAGTAGTGTCACAGGGGTAGAGACCCAGTACTTC. Its protein product is CASSVTGVETQYF.